This entry concerns a single T cell receptor (beta chain). What antigen it recognizes has not been identified. No quality values exist for individual bases; no much larger clone is one base distant. The data originate from a study of spatial heterogeneity in lung cancer (dated by TCRdb to between 2019 and 2020). Regarding the research as a whole: More beta-chain than alpha-chain transcripts were consistently detected, likely reflecting higher beta-chain transcript abundance. TCR repertoire features were related to nonsynonymous mutation counts determined by whole-exome sequencing of tumor tissue. At surgery, over 200 tumor regions, 63 to 70 matched nontumor lung samples and a few dozen PBMC samples were TCR-sequenced for both alpha and beta chains. In non-small cell lung cancer, the study quantitatively compared TCR alpha and beta repertoires across several tumor regions, matched nontumor lung, and blood. In the raw uncorrected reads, each unique combination of TCR and UMI appeared more than ten times on average.

Measured from the cysteine to the phenylalanine, the CDR3 is 14 residues long. CDR3 DNA only is kept here, 42 bases in frame from base 1. The germline V gene (reference sequence) specifies SEHNR as CDR1 and FQNEAQ as CDR2. For this chain, trimming is 8 bases at the V end and 4 bases at the J end, and the number of junction bases without a gene match is 7. Library generation was performed with 5' RACE. Sequenced on a NextSeq 500. In the TCR library protocol, a unique molecular identifier was attached to each TCR cDNA molecule so that PCR and sequencing errors could be corrected. The authors' pipeline ran thus. TCR identification, UMI-based error correction and CDR3 extraction were performed with Decombinator tools. Expanded TCRs were defined as those above a frequency of 2 per 1,000, corresponding to the top 1% of the tumor frequency distribution. Rényi diversity was computed with the R vegan package after subsampling each repertoire 100 times to 5,000 TCRs. CDR3 similarity networks were built from amino acid triplet string-kernel similarity, with CDR3s being connected when pairwise similarity was above 0.82. TCRdb trimmed public reads at Q25 via fastp, called clones via MiXCR and kept in-frame beta chains. CDR3 protein sequences are deduplicated, and each keeps its most common genes and DNA. These V and J calls are TCRdb output, not the study's own analysis. For this sample there are nearly 80,000 distinct CDR3 sequences; about 8.5% appear just once. The top ten hold almost 7% of the sample.

The meaning of the sample's time point label: sample taken at primary tumor resection. The donors were around 69 patients from the lung TRACERx cohort who had early-stage, untreated non-small cell lung cancer. Without any cell sorting, TCR sequencing was performed on whole RNA extracted either from tumor and nontumor lung tissue or from cryopreserved PBMC samples. Only patients with enough RNA available from two or more tumor regions were chosen for TCR sequencing. Summary of the overall study and its limitations: Additional single-cell paired TCR alpha and beta sequencing was considered necessary to confirm, at a functional level, the hypothesis that regional TCRs recognize regional mutations. Ubiquitous expanded tumor TCRs were found in blood more often at tumor resection than at routine follow-up.

This clonotype was sampled from a male donor with early-stage non-small cell lung cancer. The specimen was PBMCs, collected at surgery. Recombination joined TRBV7-9 with TRBJ2-3; TRBD2 aligns with 9 central bases. The CDR3 has the sequence CASGLAGVPDTQYF. The DNA sequence reads TGTGCCAGCGGATTAGCGGGAGTCCCAGATACGCAGTATTTT.